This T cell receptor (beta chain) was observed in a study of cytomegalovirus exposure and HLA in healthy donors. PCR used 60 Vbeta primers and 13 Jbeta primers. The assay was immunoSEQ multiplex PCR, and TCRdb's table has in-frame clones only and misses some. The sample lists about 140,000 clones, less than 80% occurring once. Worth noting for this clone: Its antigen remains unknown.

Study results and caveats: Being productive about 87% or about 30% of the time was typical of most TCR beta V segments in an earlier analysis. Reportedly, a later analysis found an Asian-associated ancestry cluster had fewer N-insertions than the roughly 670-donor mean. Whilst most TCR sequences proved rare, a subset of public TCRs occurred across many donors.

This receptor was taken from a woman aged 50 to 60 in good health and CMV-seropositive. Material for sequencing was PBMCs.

The chain's CDR3 is CAWSALGSGETQYF. CDR3 DNA sequence: TGTGCCTGGAGCGCCCTCGGGTCGGGAGAGACCCAGTACTTC. This chain links TRBV30 with TRBJ2-5; D is undetermined. CDR1 and CDR2 (germline): GTSNPN, SVGIG (reference sequence). Trimming cost V 3 bases and J 4 bases, with 15 bases left between them. The CDR3 is 14 amino acids. The complete variable domain, with remaining parts taken from reference TRBV30 and TRBJ2-5, reads SQTIHQWPATLVQPVGSPLSLECTVEGTSNPNLYWYRQAAGRGLQLLFYSVGIGQISSEVPQNLSASRPQDRQFILSSKKLLLSDSGFYLCAWSALGSGETQYFGPGTRLLVL.